This T cell receptor (beta chain) came from a study of Graves' ophthalmopathy and Graves' hyperthyroidism. Study overall: Peripheral blood collection took place at initial diagnosis, before any treatment. The study's findings and limits: Ophthalmopathy progression predictions by the model showed around 72% specificity and over 60% sensitivity.

This clonotype was recorded many times. What it recognizes is unknown. The CDR3 covers 12 residues. Trimming stripped 3 bases from V and 4 bases from J, with 4 bases between. As the template, RNA transcripts were used to amplify TCR beta CDR3 regions. HTBI primers primed a first-round RT-PCR, and a second-round multiplex PCR followed. TCRdb independently ran MiXCR on the multiplex PCR reads; one entry per CDR3 protein. Here the sample spans 400,000 to 500,000 distinct CDR3 sequences, roughly 21% being singletons. PBMCs were obtained from 8.5 to 10 ml of fresh peripheral blood. The genes are TRBV12-3 or TRBV12-4 and TRBJ1-5, with D unresolved. The receptor was isolated from a woman aged 18-30 years with stable Graves' hyperthyroidism. Sample: peripheral blood. The CDR3 loop is CASSLTNQPQHF. As DNA, the CDR3 is TGTGCCAGCAGTTTGACGAATCAGCCCCAGCATTTT.